This is a list of T cell receptor beta chains from one sample in a study of technical replicates of blood from a handful of donors. The data were produced by immunoSEQ multiplex PCR, yet TCRdb's version contains in-frame clones alone and is incomplete. The repertoire holds around 16,000 clones, with approximately 89% as singletons. The specimen was PBMCs. These receptors all come from a human donor in good health. Both conserved end residues are part of each CDR3. The D gene is left open where the match is weak. The size of a clone is reported for some rows only, either as once, few or many, or as a class for expanded clones.

>TRBJ2-1|TRBD2|few|TRBV2
CATRLARSSYNEQFF
TGTGCCACCCGACTAGCGCGAAGCTCCTACAATGAGCAGTTCTTC
>TRBJ2-6|-|-|TRBV27
CASSPHADILSGANVLTF
TGTGCCAGCAGTCCCCACGCGGACATCCTCTCTGGGGCCAACGTCCTGACTTTC
>TRBJ1-2|-|once|TRBV6-5
CASSSTSTVANYGYTF
TGTGCCAGCAGTTCAACATCGACAGTAGCTAACTATGGCTACACCTTC
>TRBJ2-3|TRBD2|-|TRBV7-2
CASSLVGGGLVIDTQYF
TGTGCCAGCAGCTTAGTCGGTGGCGGACTAGTCATAGATACGCAGTATTTT
>TRBJ2-1|-|-|TRBV28
CASRRGSSYNEQFF
TGTGCCAGCCGTCGTGGGAGTTCCTACAATGAGCAGTTCTTC
>TRBJ2-4|TRBD1|-|TRBV15
CATSGPGTGAHIQYF
TGTGCCACCAGCGGCCCCGGGACAGGGGCCCACATTCAGTACTTC
>TRBJ2-2|TRBD2|-|TRBV10-1
CASSREGAGELFF
TGCGCCAGCAGTCGGGAGGGGGCCGGGGAGCTGTTTTTT
>TRBJ2-2|-|-|TRBV7-3
CASALPGPGNAGELFF
TGTGCCAGCGCTCTCCCGGGCCCAGGGAACGCCGGGGAGCTGTTTTTT
>TRBJ2-3|TRBD2|-|TRBV6-5
CASSYVAGGADTQYF
TGTGCCAGCAGTTACGTTGCGGGAGGGGCAGATACGCAGTATTTT
>TRBJ1-2|-|few|TRBV5-8
CASSFGMEHSYGYTF
TGTGCCAGCAGCTTCGGAATGGAACACAGCTATGGCTACACCTTC
>TRBJ2-5|-|-|TRBV6-1
CASRADGGESYF
TGTGCCAGCAGGGCCGATGGCGGGGAGTCGTACTTC
>TRBJ2-7|-|once|TRBV7-9
CASSLGPYYEQYF
TGTGCCAGCAGCTTAGGGCCGTACTACGAGCAGTACTTC
>TRBJ2-7|-|-|TRBV28
CASSLLGGNYEQYF
TGTGCCAGCAGTTTATTAGGGGGAAACTACGAGCAGTACTTC
>TRBJ2-7|TRBD2|-|TRBV6-1
CASSEASGSSYEQYF
TGTGCCAGCAGTGAAGCTAGCGGGAGCTCCTACGAGCAGTACTTC
>TRBJ2-1|TRBD2|-|TRBV19
CASSSGTSWNEQFF
TGTGCCAGCTCTAGCGGGACCTCTTGGAATGAGCAGTTCTTC
>TRBJ2-1|TRBD1|-|TRBV27
CASSFPRDRGRYNEQFF
TGTGCCAGCAGTTTCCCACGGGACAGGGGCCGGTACAATGAGCAGTTCTTC
>TRBJ2-3|-|-|TRBV5-1
CASTPQAGLTDTQYF
TGCGCCAGCACCCCCCAGGCAGGCCTCACAGATACGCAGTATTTT
>TRBJ1-2|-|-|TRBV5-1
CASSFGGGRYGYTF
TGCGCCAGCAGCTTCGGGGGTGGGAGGTATGGCTACACCTTC
>TRBJ2-1|-|-|TRBV7-6
CASSLGRYNEQFF
TGTGCCAGCAGCTTAGGGCGGTACAATGAGCAGTTCTTC
>TRBJ2-6|-|-|TRBV15
CATSRERQGNSGANVLTF
TGTGCCACCAGCAGAGAGCGGCAGGGGAATTCTGGGGCCAACGTCCTGACTTTC
>TRBJ2-3|-|-|TRBV7-9
CASSPLQGEGATDTQYF
TGTGCCAGCAGCCCGCTTCAGGGTGAAGGGGCCACAGATACGCAGTATTTT
>TRBJ1-3|TRBD1|-|TRBV10-3
CAIRWVLDRVKTGNTIYF
TGTGCCATCAGGTGGGTTCTCGACAGGGTAAAAACTGGAAACACCATATATTTT
>TRBJ2-2|-|-|TRBV10-1
CASSELAVGTGELFF
TGCGCCAGCAGTGAGTTAGCGGTCGGCACCGGGGAGCTGTTTTTT
>TRBJ2-2|-|-|TRBV30
CAWRPKGDGELFF
TGTGCCTGGCGGCCCAAGGGGGACGGGGAGCTGTTTTTT
>TRBJ2-7|-|-|TRBV5-4
CASSFGGPYEQYF
TGTGCCAGCAGCTTTGGGGGCCCCTACGAGCAGTACTTC
>TRBJ2-7|-|-|TRBV27
CASSFYPIGATGQYF
TGTGCCAGCAGTTTCTACCCTATAGGGGCTACTGGGCAGTACTTC
>TRBJ2-7|-|-|TRBV5-1
CASSLFTGPTYEQYF
TGCGCCAGCAGCTTGTTCACAGGGCCCACCTACGAGCAGTACTTC
>TRBJ2-5|-|-|TRBV5-1
CASSLDLGPAKETQYF
TGCGCCAGCAGCTTGGATTTGGGGCCAGCAAAAGAGACCCAGTACTTC
>TRBJ2-2|-|-|TRBV5-1
CASSPPRSFGGELFF
TGCGCCAGCAGCCCCCCCCGGTCCTTCGGCGGGGAGCTGTTTTTT
>TRBJ1-2|-|-|TRBV7-9
CASSLVSDGYTF
TGTGCCAGCAGCTTAGTTAGCGATGGCTACACCTTC
>TRBJ2-3|TRBD1|-|TRBV5-1
CASSPGQTTDTQYF
TGCGCCAGCAGCCCGGGACAGACCACAGATACGCAGTATTTT
>TRBJ1-1|-|few|TRBV6-6
CASSYPRGPEAFF
TGTGCCAGCAGTTACCCCAGGGGTCCTGAAGCTTTCTTT
>TRBJ1-3|-|-|TRBV10-3
CAISDPLGVAGNTIYF
TGTGCCATCAGTGATCCATTAGGGGTTGCTGGAAACACCATATATTTT
>TRBJ2-7|TRBD2|-|TRBV2
CASSEAGGPGEQYF
TGTGCCAGCAGTGAAGCGGGAGGGCCGGGCGAGCAGTACTTC
>TRBJ2-2|TRBD2|-|TRBV12-5
CASGPRLALEAGELFF
TGTGCTAGTGGTCCCCGACTAGCCCTGGAGGCCGGGGAGCTGTTTTTT
>TRBJ2-3|-|-|TRBV30
CAGERGGTQYF
TGTGCCGGGGAGCGAGGAGGGACGCAGTATTTT
>TRBJ2-2|-|few|TRBV21-1
CASSTTDRGDTGELFF
TGTGCCAGCAGCACCACAGACAGGGGTGACACCGGGGAGCTGTTTTTT
>TRBJ2-5|TRBD2|once|TRBV2
CASSAEVAGNAETQYF
TGTGCCAGCAGTGCCGAGGTAGCGGGGAATGCGGAGACCCAGTACTTC
>TRBJ2-7|TRBD1|-|TRBV7-7
CASSLGQGDYEQYF
TGTGCCAGCAGCTTGGGACAGGGCGACTACGAGCAGTACTTC
>TRBJ2-2|-|-|TRBV7-8
CASSLDGGLNTGELFF
TGTGCCAGCAGCTTAGACGGGGGATTGAACACCGGGGAGCTGTTTTTT
>TRBJ2-3|-|once|TRBV6-1
CASAWRPTDTQYF
TGTGCCAGCGCGTGGCGGCCCACAGATACGCAGTATTTT
>TRBJ1-5|-|-|TRBV19
CASSPAVVQRNNQPQHF
TGTGCCAGTAGTCCCGCGGTCGTCCAAAGGAATAATCAGCCCCAGCATTTT
>TRBJ2-1|-|-|TRBV28
CATGRGSSYNEQFF
TGTGCCACCGGTCGTGGGAGCTCCTACAATGAGCAGTTCTTC
>TRBJ1-1|TRBD1|-|TRBV28
CASTFQDRETFF
TGTGCCAGCACCTTCCAGGACAGGGAGACTTTCTTT
>TRBJ2-1|TRBD2|-|TRBV7-3
CASSLSGSSYNEQFF
TGTGCCAGCAGCTTAAGCGGGAGCTCCTACAATGAGCAGTTCTTC
>TRBJ1-3|TRBD1|-|TRBV5-1
CASHIGGTGDGNTIYF
TGCGCCAGCCACATCGGCGGGACAGGGGATGGAAACACCATATATTTT